The 26 T cell receptor beta chains presented below share a single source sample, sequenced in a study of control samples from healthy donors and cancer patients. Using immunoSEQ multiplex PCR, the repertoire was profiled, and TCRdb retains in-frame clones only, with some absent. This sample yields about 120,000 clones, of which around 92% are seen a single time; roughly 40% belongs to the top ten. The sample consisted of blood. The receptors stem from a man aged 50 to 60 in good health.

The chain carries TRBV7-6 and TRBJ1-3; D ambiguous. Deletions cut 4 bases from V and 0 bases from J, with 10 bases between. CDR3 length equals 15 residues. CDR1 and CDR2 from the germline V gene are SGHVS and FNYEAQ. The CDR3 here is CASSSGGFSGNTIYF. Here the CDR3 DNA reads TGTGCCAGCAGCTCCGGCGGGTTCTCTGGAAACACCATATATTTT.

V usage is TRBV5-4 and J usage is TRBJ2-5; no reliable D call. The CDR3 spans 13 residues. Germline V gene sequence: CDR1 SGHNT, CDR2 YYREEE (reference sequence). Trimming took 2 bases from V and 5 from J, leaving 10 bases between them. CDR3 sequence (DNA): TGTGCCAGCAGCTTCCCAGAGTCCGAGACCCAGTACTTC. It translates to CASSFPESETQYF.

V usage is TRBV6-2 or TRBV6-3 and J usage is TRBJ2-2, with D perhaps TRBD2 (6 bases). Germline CDR1 reads MNHEY; CDR2 reads SVGEGT. The CDR3 covers 18 residues. The germline V and J ends were trimmed by 2 bases and 0 bases, with 16 bases remaining between them. The CDR3 DNA follows: TGTGCCAGCAGTTACGATCTTGCGGGGACTGCGAACACCGGGGAGCTGTTTTTT. This codes for CASSYDLAGTANTGELFF.

V and J are TRBV5-1 and TRBJ1-1; 7 bases fit TRBD1. Trimming removed 2 bases from V and 1 base from J; junction bases left unmatched: 5. CDR1 and CDR2 (germline): SGHRS, YFSETQ. The CDR3 runs to 15 residues. The CDR3 loop reads CASSFTGVRNTEAFF. The CDR3 DNA follows: TGCGCCAGCAGCTTTACAGGGGTTCGGAACACTGAAGCTTTCTTT.

The rearrangement links TRBV12-3 or TRBV12-4 to TRBJ1-1, with 8 bases lining up with TRBD1. This CDR3 spans 13 amino acids. Unmatched junction bases numbered 5, after V lost 6 bases and J lost 5 bases. This chain's CDR3 is CASRDRESTEAFF. The CDR3 DNA sequence: TGTGCCAGCAGGGACAGGGAATCAACTGAAGCTTTCTTT.

The chain is built from TRBV24-1 and TRBJ2-6, with D hard to call. Deletions cut 4 bases from V and 0 bases from J, with 18 bases between. Per germline, CDR1 KGHDR and CDR2 SFDVKD. The CDR3 has 19 residues. DNA for the CDR3: TGTGCCACCAGTGACTCGGGTAGGGCCGTGAGCTCTGGGGCCAACGTCCTGACTTTC. As protein: CATSDSGRAVSSGANVLTF.

This rearrangement joins TRBV6-4 to TRBJ2-2; the D call may be TRBD1 or TRBD2 (6 bases each). The CDR3 loop spans 14 amino acids. Trimming stripped 6 bases from V and 6 bases from J, with 14 bases between. The germline CDR1 and CDR2 sequences are MRHNA and SNTAGT. The CDR3 sequence: CASRMTGGAGELFF. CDR3 DNA: TGTGCCAGCAGGATGACAGGAGGGGCCGGGGAGCTGTTTTTT.

The J gene is TRBJ1-1, the V gene TRBV9; TRBD1 aligns across 7 bases. The CDR3 extends over 12 amino acids. Germline trimming cut 3 bases from V and 12 bases from J; bases unmatched to any gene: 8. Per germline, CDR1 SGDLS and CDR2 YYNGEE. The CDR3 DNA reads TGTGCCAGCAGCGGAACAGGGGATATGACTTTCTTT. Translated, it gives CASSGTGDMTFF.

This clone was recorded a few times. V is TRBV21-1 and J is TRBJ2-2; TRBD2 was called by the table and not checked on the DNA. TRBV21-1 is tagged as a pseudogene. This CDR3 has 16 amino acids. Written as DNA, the CDR3 is TGTGCCAGCAGCAAAGCCTCGGGAGCGAACACCGGGGAGCTGTTTTTT. Protein sequence: CASSKASGANTGELFF.

The V call is TRBV9, the J call TRBJ1-1, with a possible D match to TRBD1 (5 bases). The CDR3 is 14 amino acids. Germline V gene data show CDR1 as SGDLS and CDR2 as YYNGEE. V was shortened by 5 bases and J by 4 bases, with 15 bases between the two germline ends. The CDR3 sequence: CASSPTPQATEAFF. Written as DNA, the CDR3 is TGTGCCAGCAGTCCAACCCCACAGGCCACTGAAGCTTTCTTT.

The chain joins TRBV19 to TRBJ1-1; 9 nucleotides line up with TRBD1. The germline V gene has CDR1 LNHDA and CDR2 SQIVND (reference sequence). J was trimmed by 11 bases and V by 3 bases; bases with no gene match: 4. The CDR3 has 12 residues. The CDR3 spells CASSIGTGHAFF. The CDR3 nucleotides read TGTGCCAGTAGTATTGGGACAGGGCATGCTTTCTTT.

Written as DNA, the CDR3 is TGTGCCATCAGCACAGTCACAGGAAACACCATATATTTT. Translation gives CAISTVTGNTIYF. This sequence joins TRBV10-3 and TRBJ1-3; D gene ambiguous. Deletions cut 6 bases from V and 4 bases from J, with 10 bases between. The germline V gene encodes CDR1 ENHRY and CDR2 SYGVKD. There are 13 residues in the CDR3.

The gene calls are TRBV6-2 or TRBV6-3 and TRBJ2-1; 11 nucleotides align to TRBD2. Looked up from germline, CDR1 is MNHEY and CDR2 is SVGEGT. Germline trimming cut 4 bases from V and 2 bases from J; bases unmatched to any gene: 10. This CDR3 contains 18 residues. The CDR3 spells CASSSLDYSGGAYNEQFF. In DNA, the CDR3 is TGTGCCAGCAGTTCACTCGATTATAGCGGGGGGGCCTACAATGAGCAGTTCTTC.

The chain is built from TRBV27 and TRBJ1-5, with a tentative D call TRBD1 (6 bases). This CDR3 region has 14 residues. Germline assignment: CDR1 MNHEY and CDR2 SMNVEV (reference sequence). V was pared by 6 bases and J by 5 bases, with 14 bases between. The CDR3 DNA is TGTGCCAGCAGATTACAGGGAGGGGATCAGCCCCAGCATTTT. Translation: CASRLQGGDQPQHF.

The chain couples TRBV2 to TRBJ2-4, with a tentative D call TRBD2 (5 bases). Trimming cost V 7 bases and J 0 bases, with 16 bases left between them. CDR1 and CDR2 (germline): SNHLY, FYNNEI. This CDR3 is 16 amino acids long. This chain's CDR3 is CASTGGQLLAKNIQYF. In DNA form, the CDR3 reads TGTGCCAGCACCGGCGGGCAGTTACTAGCCAAAAACATTCAGTACTTC.

The rearrangement uses TRBV25-1 and TRBJ1-4; D ambiguous. Germline lookup yields CDR1 MGHDK and CDR2 SYGVNS. Trimming cost V 2 bases and J 5 bases, with 15 bases left between them. This CDR3 is 16 amino acids long. The CDR3 nucleotides read TGTGCCAGCAGTGAACCTAACTCTCCCCCAAATGAAAAACTGTTTTTT. Translation: CASSEPNSPPNEKLFF. The full variable domain, rest sourced from reference TRBV25-1 and TRBJ1-4, is EADIYQTPRYLVIGTGKKITLECSQTMGHDKMYWYQQDPGMELHLIHYSYGVNSTEKGDLSSESTVSRIRTEHFPLTLESARPSHTSQYLCASSEPNSPPNEKLFFGSGTQLSVL.

The chain is built from TRBV2 and TRBJ1-5; D might be TRBD1 (5 bases). Trimming removed 6 bases from V and 7 bases from J, with 22 bases in between. Germline values: CDR1 SNHLY, CDR2 FYNNEI. The CDR3 totals 16 residues. DNA of the CDR3: TGTGCCAGCAGCGTGGCTAACCTGGGACGGCACCAGCCCCAGCATTTT. Translating it yields CASSVANLGRHQPQHF.

V gene TRBV29-1 combines with J gene TRBJ1-1; no reliable D call. Germline V gene data show CDR1 as SQVTM and CDR2 as ANQGSEA. V lost 5 bases to trimming and J lost 3 bases, with 7 bases between them. This CDR3 region has 11 residues. As DNA, the CDR3 is TGCAGCGTTAAGAGAGACACTGAAGCTTTCTTT. Its protein product is CSVKRDTEAFF.

The chain is built from TRBV3-1 (or the pseudogene TRBV3-2) and TRBJ2-5; D may be TRBD2 (6 bases). V lost 4 bases and J lost 2, with 14 bases in between. The CDR3 sequence is 15 residues long. Per the germline V gene, CDR1 is LGHDT and CDR2 is YNNKEL (reference sequence). CDR3 amino acids: CASSPSAGGQETQYF. Here the CDR3 DNA reads TGTGCCAGCAGCCCTAGCGCCGGGGGACAAGAGACCCAGTACTTC.

The J gene is TRBJ2-2, the V gene TRBV25-1, with D perhaps TRBD1 (6 bases). This CDR3 is 15 amino acids long. Trimming took 2 bases from V and 2 from J, leaving 9 bases between them. From germline, CDR1 is MGHDK and CDR2 SYGVNS. The CDR3 bases are TGTGCCAGCAGTGAAGGACAGACCAACACCGGGGAGCTGTTTTTT. Its translation is CASSEGQTNTGELFF.

The chain employs TRBV6-5 and TRBJ1-1; D is perhaps TRBD1 (5 bases). Trimming stripped 7 bases from V and 3 bases from J, with 12 bases between. CDR1 and CDR2 (germline): MNHEY, SVGAGI. The CDR3 loop spans 13 amino acids. The CDR3 reads CASTPGGDTEAFF. The CDR3 nucleotides are TGTGCCAGCACCCCGGGGGGAGACACTGAAGCTTTCTTT.

The chain has TRBV5-4 and TRBJ2-3; D remains unclear. The germline CDR1 and CDR2 sequences are SGHNT and YYREEE (reference sequence). The CDR3 is 13 residues long. Between the trimmed V and J ends, which lost 0 bases and 0 bases, there was a span of 2 bases. This CDR3 is CASSLASTDTQYF. CDR3 coding DNA: TGTGCCAGCAGCTTGGCTAGCACAGATACGCAGTATTTT.

Note on this clone: The same CDR3 also results from other DNA sequences found in this sample. The rearrangement joins TRBV19 to TRBJ2-7; no clear D gene. Between the trimmed V and J ends, which lost 0 bases and 1 base, there was a span of 4 bases. CDR1 LNHDA and CDR2 SQIVND come from the germline V gene (reference sequence). The CDR3 runs 13 residues. CDR3 in DNA: TGTGCCAGTAGTATAGATGCATCCTACGAGCAGTACTTC. This encodes CASSIDASYEQYF.

The gene calls are TRBV18 and TRBJ2-1; D is unresolved. The CDR3 consists of 11 residues. Trimming removed 5 bases from V and 7 bases from J, with 6 bases in between. Germline CDR1 and CDR2: KGHSH and LQKENI. The CDR3 coding sequence is TGTGCCAGCTCAGCCCAAAATGAGCAGTTCTTC. It yields the protein CASSAQNEQFF.

This clone has more than one count but fewer than ten. V and J are TRBV9 and TRBJ2-2; perhaps D is TRBD1 or TRBD2 (6 bases each). Germline CDR1 is SGDLS and CDR2 is YYNGEE. The CDR3 has 15 residues. V was trimmed by 4 bases and J by 2 bases, leaving 12 bases between them. CDR3 loop: CASSLEGVNTGELFF. The CDR3 DNA reads TGTGCCAGCAGCCTGGAGGGGGTTAACACCGGGGAGCTGTTTTTT.

The chain joins TRBV29-1 to TRBJ2-2; D perhaps matches TRBD1 (5 bases). The CDR3 loop spans 15 amino acids. With 4 bases removed from V and 2 bases from J, the gap between germline ends came to 14 bases. The germline V gene encodes CDR1 SQVTM and CDR2 ANQGSEA. The CDR3 region is CSVVGNQGNTGELFF. The CDR3 DNA reads as TGCAGCGTTGTGGGCAATCAGGGAAACACCGGGGAGCTGTTTTTT.